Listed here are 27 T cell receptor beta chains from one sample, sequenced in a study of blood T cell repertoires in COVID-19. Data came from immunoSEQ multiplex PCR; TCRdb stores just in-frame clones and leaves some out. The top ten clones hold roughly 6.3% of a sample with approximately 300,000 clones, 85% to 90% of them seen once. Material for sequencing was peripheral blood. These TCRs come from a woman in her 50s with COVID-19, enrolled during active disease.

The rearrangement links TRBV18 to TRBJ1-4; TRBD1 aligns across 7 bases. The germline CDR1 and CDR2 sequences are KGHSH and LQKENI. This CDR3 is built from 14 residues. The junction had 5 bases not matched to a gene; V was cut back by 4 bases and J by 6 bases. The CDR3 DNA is TGTGCCAGCTCACTGACAGGGATTGATGAAAAACTGTTTTTT. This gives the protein CASSLTGIDEKLFF.

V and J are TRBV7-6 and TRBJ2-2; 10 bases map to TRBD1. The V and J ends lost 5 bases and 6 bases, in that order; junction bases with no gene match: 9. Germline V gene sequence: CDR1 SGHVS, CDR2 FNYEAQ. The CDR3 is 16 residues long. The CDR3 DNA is TGTGCCAGCAGCCCGAGACAGGGGGCGGGACCCGGGGAGCTGTTTTTT. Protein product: CASSPRQGAGPGELFF.

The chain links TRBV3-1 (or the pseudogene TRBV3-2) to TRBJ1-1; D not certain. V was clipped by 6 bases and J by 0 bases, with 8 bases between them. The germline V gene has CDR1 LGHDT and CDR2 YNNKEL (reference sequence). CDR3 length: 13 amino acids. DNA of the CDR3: TGTGCCAGCAGTCGACAACTGAACACTGAAGCTTTCTTT. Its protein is CASSRQLNTEAFF.

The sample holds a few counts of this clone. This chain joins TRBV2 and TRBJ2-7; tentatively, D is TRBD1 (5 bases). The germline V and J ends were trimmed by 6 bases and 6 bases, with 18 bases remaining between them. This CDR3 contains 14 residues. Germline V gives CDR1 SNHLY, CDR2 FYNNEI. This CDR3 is CASRDPWGASEQYF. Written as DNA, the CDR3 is TGTGCCAGCAGAGATCCCTGGGGCGCATCCGAGCAGTACTTC.

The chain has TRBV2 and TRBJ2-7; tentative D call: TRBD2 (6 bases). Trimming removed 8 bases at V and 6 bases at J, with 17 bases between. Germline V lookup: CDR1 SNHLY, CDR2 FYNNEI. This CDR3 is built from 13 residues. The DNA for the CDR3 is TGTGCCAGCGCCCCGGGAGTAGCGAGCGAGCAGTACTTC. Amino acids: CASAPGVASEQYF.

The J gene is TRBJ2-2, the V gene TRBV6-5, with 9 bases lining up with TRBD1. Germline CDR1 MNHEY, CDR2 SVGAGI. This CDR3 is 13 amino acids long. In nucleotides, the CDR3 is TGTGTGGCCTGGGACAGGGCGGTCGGGGAGCTGTTTTTT. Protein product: CVAWDRAVGELFF.

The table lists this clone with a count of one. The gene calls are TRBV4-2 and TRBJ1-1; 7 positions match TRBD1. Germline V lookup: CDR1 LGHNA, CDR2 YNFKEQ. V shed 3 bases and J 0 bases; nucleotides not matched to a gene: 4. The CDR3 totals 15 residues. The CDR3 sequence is CASSQTGNMNTEAFF. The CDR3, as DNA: TGTGCCAGCAGCCAGACAGGGAACATGAACACTGAAGCTTTCTTT.

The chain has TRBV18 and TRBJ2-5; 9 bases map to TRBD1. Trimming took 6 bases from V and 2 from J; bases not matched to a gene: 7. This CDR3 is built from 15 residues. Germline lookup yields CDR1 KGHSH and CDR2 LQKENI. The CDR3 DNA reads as TGTGCCAGCTCGGGTTTGGGACAGGGACAAGAGACCCAGTACTTC. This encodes CASSGLGQGQETQYF.

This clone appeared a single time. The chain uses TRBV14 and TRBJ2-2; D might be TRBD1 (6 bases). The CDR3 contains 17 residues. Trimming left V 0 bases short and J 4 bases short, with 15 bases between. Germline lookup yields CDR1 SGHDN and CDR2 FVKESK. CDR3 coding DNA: TGTGCCAGCAGCCAAGAGAACAGGGTGGTCCTCACCGGGGAGCTGTTTTTT. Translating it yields CASSQENRVVLTGELFF.

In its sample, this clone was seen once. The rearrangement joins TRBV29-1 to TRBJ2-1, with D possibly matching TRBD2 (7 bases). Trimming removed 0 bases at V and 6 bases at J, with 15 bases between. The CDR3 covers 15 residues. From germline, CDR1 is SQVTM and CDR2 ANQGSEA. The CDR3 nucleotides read TGCAGCGTTGAAGATCGGGGGAGGGGGTTCAATGAGCAGTTCTTC. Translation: CSVEDRGRGFNEQFF.

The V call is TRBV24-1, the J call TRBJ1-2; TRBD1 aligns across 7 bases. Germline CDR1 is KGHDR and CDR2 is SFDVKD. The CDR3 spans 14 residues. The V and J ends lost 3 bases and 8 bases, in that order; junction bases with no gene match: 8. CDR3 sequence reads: CATSDPGQATGYTF. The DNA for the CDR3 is TGTGCCACCAGTGATCCTGGACAGGCCACAGGCTACACCTTC.

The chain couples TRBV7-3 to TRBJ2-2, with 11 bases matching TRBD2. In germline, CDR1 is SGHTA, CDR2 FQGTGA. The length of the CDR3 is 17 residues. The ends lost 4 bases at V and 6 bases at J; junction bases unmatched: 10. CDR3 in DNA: TGTGCCAGCAGCTACGTAGCGGGAGGGCCGAATGCCGGGGAGCTGTTTTTT. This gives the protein CASSYVAGGPNAGELFF. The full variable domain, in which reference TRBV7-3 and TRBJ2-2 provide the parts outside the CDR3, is GAGVSQTPSNKVTEKGKYVELRCDPISGHTALYWYRQSLGQGPEFLIYFQGTGAADDSGLPNDRFFAVRPEGSVSTLKIQRTERGDSAVYLCASSYVAGGPNAGELFFGEGSRLTVL.

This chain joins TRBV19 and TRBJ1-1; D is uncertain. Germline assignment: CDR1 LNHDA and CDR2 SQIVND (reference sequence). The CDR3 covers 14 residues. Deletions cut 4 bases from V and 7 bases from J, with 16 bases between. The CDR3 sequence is CASSNHVLPNEAFF. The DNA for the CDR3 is TGTGCCAGTAGTAATCACGTTCTTCCTAATGAAGCTTTCTTT.

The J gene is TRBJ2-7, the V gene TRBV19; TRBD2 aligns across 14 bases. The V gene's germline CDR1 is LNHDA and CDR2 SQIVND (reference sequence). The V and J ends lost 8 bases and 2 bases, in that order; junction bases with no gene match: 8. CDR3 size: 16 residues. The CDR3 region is CASGRGGLAGAYEQYF. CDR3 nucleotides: TGTGCCAGTGGGAGGGGGGGACTAGCGGGAGCCTACGAGCAGTACTTC.

In DNA, the CDR3 is TGTGCCAGCAGTTCCGACTTCAGCTCCTACAATGAGCAGTTCTTC. Protein sequence: CASSSDFSSYNEQFF. The rearrangement joins TRBV27 to TRBJ2-1; D is unresolved. From germline, CDR1 is MNHEY and CDR2 SMNVEV (reference sequence). The V end was cut by 4 bases, the J end by 0 bases, with 10 bases between. This CDR3 comprises 15 residues.

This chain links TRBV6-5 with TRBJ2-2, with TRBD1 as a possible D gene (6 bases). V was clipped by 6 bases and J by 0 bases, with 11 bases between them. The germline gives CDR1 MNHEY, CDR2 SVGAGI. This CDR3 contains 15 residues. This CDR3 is CASSRTATNTGELFF. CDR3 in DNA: TGTGCCAGCAGCCGGACAGCAACGAACACCGGGGAGCTGTTTTTT.

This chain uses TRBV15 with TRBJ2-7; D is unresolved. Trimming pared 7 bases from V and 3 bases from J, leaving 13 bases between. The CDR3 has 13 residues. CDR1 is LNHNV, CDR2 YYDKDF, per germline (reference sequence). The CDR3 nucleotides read TGTGCCACCAAAAACGAAAGGAGCTACGAGCAGTACTTC. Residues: CATKNERSYEQYF.

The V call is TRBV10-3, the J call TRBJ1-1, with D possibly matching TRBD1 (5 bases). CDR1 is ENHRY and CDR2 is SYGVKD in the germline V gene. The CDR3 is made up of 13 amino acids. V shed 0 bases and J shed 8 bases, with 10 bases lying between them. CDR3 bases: TGTGCCATCAGTGAGTCCTTAGGGGTAGAAGCTTTCTTT. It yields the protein CAISESLGVEAFF.

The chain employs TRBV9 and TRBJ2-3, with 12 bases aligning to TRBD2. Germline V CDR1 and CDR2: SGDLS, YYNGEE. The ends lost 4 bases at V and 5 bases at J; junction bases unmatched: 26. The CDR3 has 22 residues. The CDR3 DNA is TGTGCCAGCAGCCGGACTAGCGGGACAAACCGTCAAGGAACAGACCCAATAGATACGCAGTATTTT. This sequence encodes CASSRTSGTNRQGTDPIDTQYF.

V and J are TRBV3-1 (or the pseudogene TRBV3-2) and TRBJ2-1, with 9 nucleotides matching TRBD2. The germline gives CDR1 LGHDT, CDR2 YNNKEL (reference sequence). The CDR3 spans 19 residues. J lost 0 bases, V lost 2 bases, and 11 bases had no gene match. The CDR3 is CASSQPGLAFLNSYNEQFF. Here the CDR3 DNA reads TGTGCCAGCAGCCAACCCGGACTAGCGTTTCTTAACTCCTACAATGAGCAGTTCTTC.

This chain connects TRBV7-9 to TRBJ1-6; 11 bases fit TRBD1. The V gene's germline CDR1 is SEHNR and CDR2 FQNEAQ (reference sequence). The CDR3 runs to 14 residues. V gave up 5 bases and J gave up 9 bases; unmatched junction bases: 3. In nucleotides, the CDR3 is TGTGCCAGCAGCCCGGACAGGGGGCGTTCACCCCTCCACTTT. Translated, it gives CASSPDRGRSPLHF.

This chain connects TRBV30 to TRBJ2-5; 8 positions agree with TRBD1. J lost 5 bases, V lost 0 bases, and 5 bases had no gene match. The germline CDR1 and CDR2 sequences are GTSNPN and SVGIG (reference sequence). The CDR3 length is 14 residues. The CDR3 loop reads CAWSVAGGLETQYF. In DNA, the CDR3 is TGTGCCTGGAGTGTTGCAGGGGGCTTGGAGACCCAGTACTTC. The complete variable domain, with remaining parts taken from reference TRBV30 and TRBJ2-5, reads SQTIHQWPATLVQPVGSPLSLECTVEGTSNPNLYWYRQAAGRGLQLLFYSVGIGQISSEVPQNLSASRPQDRQFILSSKKLLLSDSGFYLCAWSVAGGLETQYFGPGTRLLVL.

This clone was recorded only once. The CDR3 is CATSDLSLEADTQYF. For the CDR3, the DNA is TGTGCCACCAGTGATTTGTCTCTAGAAGCAGATACGCAGTATTTT. This sequence joins TRBV24-1 and TRBJ2-3, with unresolved D. There are 15 residues in the CDR3. Deletions cut 0 bases from V and 4 bases from J, with 10 bases between. Germline-derived CDR1 and CDR2 are KGHDR and SFDVKD.

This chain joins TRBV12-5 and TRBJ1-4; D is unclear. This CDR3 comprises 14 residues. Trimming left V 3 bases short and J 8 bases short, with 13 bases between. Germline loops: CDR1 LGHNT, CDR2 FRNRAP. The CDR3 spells CASGFKQVEEKLFF. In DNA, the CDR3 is TGTGCTAGTGGTTTCAAGCAAGTTGAAGAAAAACTGTTTTTT.

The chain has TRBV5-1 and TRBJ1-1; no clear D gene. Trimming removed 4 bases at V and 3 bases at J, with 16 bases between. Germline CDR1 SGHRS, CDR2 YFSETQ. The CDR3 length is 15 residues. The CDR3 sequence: CASSPEAMWDTEAFF. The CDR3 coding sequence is TGCGCCAGCAGCCCAGAGGCCATGTGGGACACTGAAGCTTTCTTT.

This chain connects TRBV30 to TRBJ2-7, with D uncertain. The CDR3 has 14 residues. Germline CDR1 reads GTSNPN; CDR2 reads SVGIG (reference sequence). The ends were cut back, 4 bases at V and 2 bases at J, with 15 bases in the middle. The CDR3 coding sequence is TGTGCCTGGAAACCTTGGAGATCGGCCTACGAGCAGTACTTC. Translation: CAWKPWRSAYEQYF.

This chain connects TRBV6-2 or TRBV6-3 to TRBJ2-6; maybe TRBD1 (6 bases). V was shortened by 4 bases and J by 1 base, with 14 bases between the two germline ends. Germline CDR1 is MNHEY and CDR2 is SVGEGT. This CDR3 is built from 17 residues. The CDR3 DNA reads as TGTGCCAGCAGTTGGGGCAGGGGTGATTCTGGGGCCAACGTCCTGACTTTC. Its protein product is CASSWGRGDSGANVLTF.